The 28 T cell receptor beta chains reported below all come from one sample, sequenced in a study of T cells in Graves' hyperthyroidism and ophthalmopathy. Amplification yielded TCR beta CDR3 regions, with RNA transcripts as the source. In the first-round RT-PCR of the TCR CDR3, the HTBI primer set was used. TCRdb independently ran MiXCR on the multiplex PCR reads; one entry per CDR3 protein. The table includes about 210,000 distinct CDR3 sequences, 17% detected once. Material for sequencing was blood. These receptors were collected from a man aged 50-60 years with Graves' hyperthyroidism.

V and J are TRBV7-9 and TRBJ2-1; 12 bases align to TRBD2. Germline CDR1 reads SEHNR; CDR2 reads FQNEAQ (reference sequence). The CDR3 has 16 amino acids. Trimming cost V 5 bases and J 9 bases; bases outside gene matches: 11. In nucleotides, the CDR3 is TGTGCCAGCAGCATCCGGACTAGCGGGAAGTACGGTGAGCAGTTCTTC. Translating gives CASSIRTSGKYGEQFF.

This clonotype was recorded at least ten times. The chain carries TRBV28 and TRBJ2-7; 9 bases match TRBD1. Losses at the gene ends were 5 bases for V and 6 bases for J; bases not matched to a gene: 11. This CDR3 has 15 residues. Germline-derived CDR1 and CDR2 are MDHEN and SYDVKM. The CDR3 DNA reads TGTGCCAGCAGTCGGTCCAGACAGGGGGGGAGCGAGCAGTACTTC. It specifies CASSRSRQGGSEQYF.

This clonotype was recorded a few times. The CDR3 DNA reads as TGTGCCATCAGTGAAGGGTCCCCCCTCTACGAGCAGTACTTC. Translation gives CAISEGSPLYEQYF. The chain links TRBV10-3 to TRBJ2-7, with D unresolved. The V end lost 3 bases, the J end lost 3 bases, and 12 bases lay between the germline ends. This CDR3 region has 14 residues. CDR1 is ENHRY and CDR2 is SYGVKD in the germline V gene.

The chain links TRBV19 to TRBJ2-2, with a possible D match to TRBD2 (6 bases). Germline CDR1 LNHDA, CDR2 SQIVND (reference sequence). V gave up 5 bases and J gave up 5 bases, with 12 bases separating them. The CDR3 consists of 14 residues. The CDR3 loop is CASSERAGTGELFF. In nucleotides, the CDR3 is TGTGCCAGTAGTGAGCGGGCGGGTACCGGGGAGCTGTTTTTT.

This clonotype was detected many times. V gene TRBV28 combines with J gene TRBJ2-7, with 12 positions matching TRBD1. CDR1 and CDR2 from the germline V gene are MDHEN and SYDVKM. The CDR3 is 19 amino acids. The V and J ends lost 5 bases and 3 bases, in that order; junction bases with no gene match: 17. CDR3: CASSQAYTGTGGGGYEQYF. The CDR3 coding sequence is TGTGCCAGCAGTCAAGCTTATACCGGGACAGGGGGCGGGGGCTACGAGCAGTACTTC. The whole variable domain, filled in from reference TRBV28 and TRBJ2-7, reads DVKVTQSSRYLVKRTGEKVFLECVQDMDHENMFWYRQDPGLGLRLIYFSYDVKMKEKGDIPEGYSVSREKKERFSLILESASTNQTSMYLCASSQAYTGTGGGGYEQYFGPGTRLTVT.

There are many counts of this clonotype. This chain joins TRBV11-2 and TRBJ2-3, with 8 bases that match TRBD1. Germline V CDR1 and CDR2: SGHAT, FQNNGV. The ends lost 7 bases at V and 5 bases at J; junction bases unmatched: 14. The CDR3 spans 16 residues. Here the CDR3 reads CASTPGRSRGQDTQYF. CDR3 nucleotide sequence: TGTGCCAGCACCCCAGGTCGGTCCAGGGGGCAAGATACGCAGTATTTT.

The DNA for the CDR3 is TGTGCCAGCAGCCTTCGGGTTCGCACCTATAATTCACCCCTCCACTTT. Translation gives CASSLRVRTYNSPLHF. J is TRBJ1-6 and V is TRBV11-2; no reliable D call. Trimming pared 5 bases from V and 2 bases from J, leaving 13 bases between. Germline CDR1 and CDR2: SGHAT and FQNNGV. This CDR3 comprises 16 residues.

The rearrangement uses TRBV18 and TRBJ2-2; 8 positions agree with TRBD1. The CDR3 has 16 amino acids. The ends lost 6 bases at V and 5 bases at J; junction bases unmatched: 11. Looked up from germline, CDR1 is KGHSH and CDR2 is LQKENI. The CDR3 DNA follows: TGTGCCAGCTCGTCGGCGACAGGGGCGGAGACCGGGGAGCTGTTTTTT. Its translation: CASSSATGAETGELFF.

This chain uses TRBV5-4 with TRBJ1-2, with D tentatively TRBD1 (5 bases). Trimming removed 4 bases from V and 2 bases from J, with 9 bases in between. CDR3 size: 13 residues. Looked up from germline, CDR1 is SGHNT and CDR2 is YYREEE (reference sequence). This CDR3 reads CASSRQFNYGYTF. The CDR3 region has the DNA TGTGCCAGCAGCCGACAGTTCAACTATGGCTACACCTTC.

This clonotype occurred many times. The chain has TRBV20-1 and TRBJ2-7, with D perhaps TRBD1 (5 bases). CDR3 length equals 12 residues. Trimming cost V 6 bases and J 1 base, with 10 bases left between them. CDR1 and CDR2 from the germline V gene are DFQATT and SNEGSKA (reference sequence). CDR3 amino acids: CSASDKSYEQYF. In nucleotides, the CDR3 is TGCAGTGCCTCGGACAAATCCTACGAGCAGTACTTC.

This clonotype was detected many times. The CDR3 loop is CASSPRNSRGSYNEQFF. In nucleotides, the CDR3 is TGTGCCAGCAGCCCTCGGAACTCCCGGGGGTCCTACAATGAGCAGTTCTTC. The V gene is TRBV11-3, the J gene TRBJ2-1, with D possibly matching TRBD2 (6 bases). V shed 5 bases and J shed 1 base, with 18 bases lying between them. The CDR3 has 17 amino acids. The germline gives CDR1 SGHNT, CDR2 YENEEA. Drawing the rest from reference TRBV11-3 and TRBJ2-1, the complete variable domain is EAGVVQSPRYKIIEKKQPVAFWCNPISGHNTLYWYLQNLGQGPELLIRYENEEAVDDSQLPKDRFSAERLKGVDSTLKIQPAELGDSAVYLCASSPRNSRGSYNEQFFGPGTRLTVL.

Many counts were recorded for this clonotype. The V call is TRBV28, the J call TRBJ1-1, with a weak D call TRBD1 (5 bases). The CDR3 has 15 amino acids. CDR1 and CDR2 (germline): MDHEN, SYDVKM. V lost 5 bases and J 0 bases, leaving 13 bases between the germline ends. CDR3: CASSPRGGVNTEAFF. For the CDR3, the DNA is TGTGCCAGCAGTCCCCGGGGGGGGGTGAACACTGAAGCTTTCTTT.

In its sample, this clonotype was seen a few times. The chain uses TRBV5-1 and TRBJ1-6; 7 bases agree with TRBD1. This CDR3 has 15 amino acids. V shed 5 bases and J 10 bases; nucleotides not matched to a gene: 12. Per germline, CDR1 SGHRS and CDR2 YFSETQ. The CDR3 region has the DNA TGCGCCAGCAGAACAGGGGACTCTTCAGGCTCACCCCTCCACTTT. Its translation: CASRTGDSSGSPLHF.

The sample holds many counts of this clonotype. This chain uses TRBV7-2 with TRBJ1-6; D is uncertain. The CDR3 sequence is 14 residues long. The germline V gene has CDR1 SGHTA and CDR2 FQGNSA. V dropped 5 bases and J dropped 12 bases, with 17 bases sitting between them. DNA for the CDR3: TGTGCCAGCAGCAAGGACGGGATGAGGGAACCCCTCCACTTT. As protein: CASSKDGMREPLHF.

This sequence joins TRBV6-1 and TRBJ1-2; no reliable D call. The germline V and J ends were trimmed by 6 bases and 8 bases, with 19 bases remaining between them. Germline V gene data show CDR1 as MNHNS and CDR2 as SASEGT. The CDR3 is made up of 14 amino acids. DNA for the CDR3: TGTGCCAGCAGGCCGGTGGGAGGGAATAGAGGCTACACCTTC. This sequence encodes CASRPVGGNRGYTF.

In its sample, this clonotype was seen many times. This chain joins TRBV7-2 and TRBJ2-4, with 10 bases lining up with TRBD2. CDR1 and CDR2 from the germline V gene are SGHTA and FQGNSA. This CDR3 region has 15 residues. Germline trimming cut 1 base from V and 9 bases from J; bases unmatched to any gene: 6. In DNA form, the CDR3 reads TGTGCCAGCAGCTTAGTGCTAGCGGGAGTAGCCATTCAGTACTTC. This encodes CASSLVLAGVAIQYF. Complete variable domain (other parts from reference TRBV7-2 and TRBJ2-4): GAGVSQSPSNKVTEKGKDVELRCDPISGHTALYWYRQSLGQGLEFLIYFQGNSAPDKSGLPSDRFSAERTGGSVSTLTIQRTQQEDSAVYLCASSLVLAGVAIQYFGAGTRLSVL.

V usage is TRBV18 and J usage is TRBJ2-1, with TRBD2 matching over 11 bases. Germline V gives CDR1 KGHSH, CDR2 LQKENI. V was clipped by 2 bases and J by 7 bases; unmatched bases: 7. The CDR3 has 16 residues. The CDR3 region has the DNA TGTGCCAGCTCACCAACGATAGCGGGAGGGCATAATGAGCAGTTCTTC. Its protein product is CASSPTIAGGHNEQFF.

This clonotype has at least ten counts. V is TRBV18 and J is TRBJ2-7; 7 bases line up with TRBD1. CDR3 size: 14 residues. V gave up 3 bases and J gave up 3 bases; unmatched junction bases: 5. The germline V gene encodes CDR1 KGHSH and CDR2 LQKENI. Here the CDR3 reads CASSPHQGVYEQYF. CDR3 DNA sequence: TGTGCCAGCTCACCCCACCAGGGGGTCTACGAGCAGTACTTC.

The V and J genes are TRBV6-1 and TRBJ1-2, with a tentative D call TRBD1 (6 bases). Germline-derived CDR1 and CDR2 are MNHNS and SASEGT. This CDR3 has 14 amino acids. Trimming cost V 3 bases and J 6 bases, with 14 bases left between them. CDR3 nucleotide sequence: TGTGCCAGCAGTGATGGTCCAGGGGTAGATGGCTACACCTTC. Protein product: CASSDGPGVDGYTF.

In its sample, this clonotype was seen many times. V is TRBV5-1 and J is TRBJ2-7; TRBD1 aligns across 8 bases. The CDR3 has 14 amino acids. Per the germline V gene, CDR1 is SGHRS and CDR2 is YFSETQ. V lost 0 bases to trimming and J lost 4 bases; unmatched junction nucleotides: 3. This CDR3 reads CASSLATGVYEQYF. For the CDR3, the DNA is TGCGCCAGCAGCTTGGCGACAGGGGTTTACGAGCAGTACTTC.

The gene calls are TRBV11-3 and TRBJ2-3; D remains ambiguous. CDR3 length equals 14 residues. The V end was cut by 2 bases, the J end by 0 bases, with 6 bases between. Germline-derived CDR1 and CDR2 are SGHNT and YENEEA. The CDR3 bases are TGTGCCAGCAGCTTACTTCCCAGCACAGATACGCAGTATTTT. It is translated as CASSLLPSTDTQYF.

At least ten counts were recorded for this clonotype. The chain carries TRBV11-3 and TRBJ2-1; 13 bases match TRBD2. CDR3 length equals 17 residues. CDR1 is SGHNT, CDR2 YENEEA, per germline. J gave up 7 bases and V 4 bases, and 10 bases lay outside the gene matches. The CDR3 nucleotides are TGTGCCAGCAGCTCTGGGACTAGCGGGATTGGATTTAATGAGCAGTTCTTC. Translating gives CASSSGTSGIGFNEQFF.

This clonotype has only a few counts. The chain carries TRBV5-1 and TRBJ1-2; maybe TRBD1 (6 bases). The germline V and J ends were trimmed by 0 bases and 8 bases, with 14 bases remaining between them. Germline V gene lookup returns CDR1 SGHRS and CDR2 YFSETQ. The CDR3 totals 14 residues. The chain's CDR3 is CASSLGSLDRGYTF. The CDR3 DNA sequence: TGCGCCAGCAGCTTGGGTTCCCTCGACAGGGGCTACACCTTC.

Only a few counts were recorded for this clonotype. The J gene is TRBJ1-2, the V gene TRBV29-1, with D perhaps matching TRBD1 (6 bases). CDR1 and CDR2 (germline): SQVTM, ANQGSEA. This CDR3 has 13 amino acids. Trimming removed 6 bases at V and 5 bases at J, with 16 bases between. The CDR3 sequence is CSVRQVGVYGYTF. For the CDR3, the DNA is TGCAGCGTCCGACAGGTCGGCGTGTATGGCTACACCTTC.

The rearrangement joins TRBV19 to TRBJ2-7, with TRBD2 matching over 7 bases. CDR1 and CDR2 (germline): LNHDA, SQIVND (reference sequence). The CDR3 is 15 residues long. The V gene end was trimmed by 3 bases and the J gene end by 2 bases; junction bases not matched to a gene: 7. The CDR3 protein is CASSMSLAPTYEQYF. The DNA for the CDR3 is TGTGCCAGTAGTATGTCACTAGCGCCAACCTACGAGCAGTACTTC.

This clonotype came up many times. The chain has TRBV20-1 and TRBJ2-1, with D perhaps TRBD2 (6 bases). The CDR3 totals 16 residues. Germline CDR1 reads DFQATT; CDR2 reads SNEGSKA (reference sequence). The germline V and J ends were trimmed by 5 bases and 3 bases, with 20 bases remaining between them. The CDR3 nucleotides are TGCAGTGCTGGCACCCGGGGGAGCGCGGACTACAATGAGCAGTTCTTC. Amino acids: CSAGTRGSADYNEQFF.

This clonotype has a count of ten or more. This chain connects TRBV4-2 to TRBJ2-3; D is ambiguous. This CDR3 has 14 residues. Germline CDR1 reads LGHNA; CDR2 reads YNFKEQ. Between the trimmed V and J ends, which lost 4 bases and 4 bases, there was a span of 12 bases. The CDR3 is CASSRQSSADTQYF. The CDR3 bases are TGTGCCAGCAGCCGTCAGAGTTCCGCAGATACGCAGTATTTT.

This clonotype was detected only a few times. V and J are TRBV20-1 and TRBJ2-3; D possibly corresponds to TRBD1 (5 bases). Germline V gene sequence: CDR1 DFQATT, CDR2 SNEGSKA (reference sequence). CDR3 length: 12 residues. Trimming took off 5 bases at V and 3 bases at J, with 9 bases between the two ends. CDR3 in DNA: TGCAGTGCTCAAAAGGGGACAGATACGCAGTATTTT. Its translation is CSAQKGTDTQYF.